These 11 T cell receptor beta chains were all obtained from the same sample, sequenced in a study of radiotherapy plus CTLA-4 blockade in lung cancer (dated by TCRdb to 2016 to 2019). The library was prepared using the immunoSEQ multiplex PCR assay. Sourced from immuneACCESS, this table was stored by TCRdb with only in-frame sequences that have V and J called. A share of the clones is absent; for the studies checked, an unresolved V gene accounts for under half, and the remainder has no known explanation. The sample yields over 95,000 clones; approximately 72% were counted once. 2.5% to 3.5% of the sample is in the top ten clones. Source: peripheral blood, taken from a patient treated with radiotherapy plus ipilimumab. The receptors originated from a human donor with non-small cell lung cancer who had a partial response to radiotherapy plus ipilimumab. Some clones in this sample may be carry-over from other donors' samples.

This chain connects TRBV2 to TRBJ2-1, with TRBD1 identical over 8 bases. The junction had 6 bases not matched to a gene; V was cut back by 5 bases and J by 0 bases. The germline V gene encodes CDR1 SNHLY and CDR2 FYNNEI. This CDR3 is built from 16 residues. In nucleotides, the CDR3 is TGTGCCAGCAGTCGGGACAGGCCGAGCTCCTACAATGAGCAGTTCTTC. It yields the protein CASSRDRPSSYNEQFF. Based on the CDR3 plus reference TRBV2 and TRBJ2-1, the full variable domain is EPEVTQTPSHQVTQMGQEVILRCVPISNHLYFYWYRQILGQKVEFLVSFYNNEISEKSEIFDDQFSVERPDGSNFTLKIRSTKLEDSAMYFCASSRDRPSSYNEQFFGPGTRLTVL.

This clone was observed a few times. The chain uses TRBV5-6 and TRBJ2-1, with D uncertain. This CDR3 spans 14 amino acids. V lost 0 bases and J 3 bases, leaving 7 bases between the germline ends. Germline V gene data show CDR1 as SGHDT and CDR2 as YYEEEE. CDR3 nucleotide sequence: TGTGCCAGCAGCTTGGGATACAGCTACAATGAGCAGTTCTTC. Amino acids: CASSLGYSYNEQFF.

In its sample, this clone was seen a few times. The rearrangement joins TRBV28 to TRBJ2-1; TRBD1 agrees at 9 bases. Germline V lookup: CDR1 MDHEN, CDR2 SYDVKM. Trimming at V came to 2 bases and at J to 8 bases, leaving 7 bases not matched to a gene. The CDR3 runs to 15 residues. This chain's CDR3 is CASSLGGTGRHEQFF. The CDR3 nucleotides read TGTGCCAGCAGTTTAGGCGGGACAGGGAGGCATGAGCAGTTCTTC.

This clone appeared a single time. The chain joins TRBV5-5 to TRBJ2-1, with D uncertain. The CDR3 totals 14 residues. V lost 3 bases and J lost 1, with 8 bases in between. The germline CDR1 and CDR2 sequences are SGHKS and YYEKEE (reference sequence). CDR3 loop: CASSWLRSYNEQFF. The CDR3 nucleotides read TGTGCCAGCAGCTGGCTGCGGTCCTACAATGAGCAGTTCTTC. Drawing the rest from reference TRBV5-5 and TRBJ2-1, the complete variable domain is DAGVTQSPTHLIKTRGQQVTLRCSPISGHKSVSWYQQVLGQGPQFIFQYYEKEERGRGNFPDRFSARQFPNYSSELNVNALLLGDSALYLCASSWLRSYNEQFFGPGTRLTVL.

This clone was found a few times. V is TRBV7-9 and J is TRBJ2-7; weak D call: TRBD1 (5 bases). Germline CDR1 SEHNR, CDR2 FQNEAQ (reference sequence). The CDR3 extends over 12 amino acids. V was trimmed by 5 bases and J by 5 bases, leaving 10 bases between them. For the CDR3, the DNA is TGTGCCAGCAGCCCCCAGGGTAACGAGCAGTACTTC. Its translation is CASSPQGNEQYF.

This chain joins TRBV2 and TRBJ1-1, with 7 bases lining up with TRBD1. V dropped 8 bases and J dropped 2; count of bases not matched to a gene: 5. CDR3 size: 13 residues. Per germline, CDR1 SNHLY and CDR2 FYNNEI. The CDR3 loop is CASQQGTNTEAFF. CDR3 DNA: TGTGCCAGCCAACAGGGGACAAACACTGAAGCTTTCTTT.

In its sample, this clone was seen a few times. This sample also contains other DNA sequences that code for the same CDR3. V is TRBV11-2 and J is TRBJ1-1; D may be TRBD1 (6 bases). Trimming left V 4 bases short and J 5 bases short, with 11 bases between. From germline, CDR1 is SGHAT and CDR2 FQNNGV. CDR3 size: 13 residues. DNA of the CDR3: TGTGCCAGCAGCTCACAGGGCGGGACTGAAGCTTTCTTT. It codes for CASSSQGGTEAFF.

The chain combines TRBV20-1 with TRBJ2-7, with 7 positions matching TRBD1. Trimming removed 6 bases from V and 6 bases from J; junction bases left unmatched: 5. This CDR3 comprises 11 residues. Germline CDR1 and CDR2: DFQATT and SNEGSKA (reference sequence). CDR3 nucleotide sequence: TGCAGTGCCTATTCAGGGGGCGAGCAGTACTTC. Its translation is CSAYSGGEQYF.

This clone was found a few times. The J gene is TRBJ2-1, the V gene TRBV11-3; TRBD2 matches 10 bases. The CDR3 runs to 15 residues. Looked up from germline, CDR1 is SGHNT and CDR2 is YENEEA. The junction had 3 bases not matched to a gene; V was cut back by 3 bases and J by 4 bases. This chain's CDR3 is CASSFGLADYNEQFF. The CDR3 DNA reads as TGTGCCAGCAGCTTTGGACTAGCGGATTACAATGAGCAGTTCTTC.

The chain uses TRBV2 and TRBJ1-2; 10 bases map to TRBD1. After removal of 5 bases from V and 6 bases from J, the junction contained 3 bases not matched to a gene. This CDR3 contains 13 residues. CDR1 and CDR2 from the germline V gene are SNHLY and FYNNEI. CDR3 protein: CASSPDRGDGYTF. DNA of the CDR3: TGTGCCAGCAGTCCGGACAGGGGGGATGGCTACACCTTC.

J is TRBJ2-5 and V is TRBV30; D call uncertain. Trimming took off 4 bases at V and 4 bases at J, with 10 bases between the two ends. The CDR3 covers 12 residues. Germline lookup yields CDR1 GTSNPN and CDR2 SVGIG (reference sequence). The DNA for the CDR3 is TGTGCCTGGAATCCAGGCATAGAGACCCAGTACTTC. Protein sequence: CAWNPGIETQYF.